These 10 T cell receptor beta chains share one sample of origin, sequenced in a study of blood T cell repertoires in COVID-19. The protocol was immunoSEQ multiplex PCR, while the TCRdb copy is restricted to in-frame clones and leaves out a portion. This sample has around 42,000 clones, with approximately 89% found just once. The sample taken for sequencing was peripheral blood. The receptors originated from a human donor in a cohort sampled during active COVID-19.

The chain joins TRBV4-2 to TRBJ2-7; 10 nucleotides line up with TRBD1. V lost 4 bases to trimming and J lost 7 bases; unmatched junction nucleotides: 10. The CDR3 runs 15 residues. The germline CDR1 and CDR2 sequences are LGHNA and YNFKEQ. CDR3 amino acids: CASSRSTGGSGEQYF. For the CDR3, the DNA is TGTGCCAGCAGCCGATCGACAGGGGGCTCAGGGGAGCAGTACTTC.

The chain joins TRBV6-2 or TRBV6-3 to TRBJ1-2; D remains unclear. The CDR3 consists of 12 residues. Trimming removed 2 bases at V and 8 bases at J, with 9 bases between. Germline V CDR1 and CDR2: MNHEY, SVGEGT. The CDR3 reads CASSYPGKGYTF. As DNA, the CDR3 is TGTGCCAGCAGTTACCCAGGAAAAGGCTACACCTTC.

This clone was counted a single time. CDR3: CAISEVGKANEKLFF. The CDR3 DNA sequence: TGTGCCATCAGTGAGGTCGGGAAGGCTAATGAAAAACTGTTTTTT. The V call is TRBV10-3, the J call TRBJ1-4; the D is unclear. Germline CDR1 and CDR2: ENHRY and SYGVKD. Trimming took 2 bases from V and 3 from J, leaving 10 bases between them. The CDR3 consists of 15 residues.

This clone appeared once. The genes are TRBV6-6 and TRBJ2-1, with TRBD1 identical over 7 bases. The CDR3 is made up of 16 amino acids. In germline, CDR1 is MNHNY, CDR2 SVGAGI (reference sequence). Trimming removed 4 bases from V and 4 bases from J; junction bases left unmatched: 10. The CDR3 DNA is TGTGCCAGCAGTTCCGGCGAGGGGGCTAAATACAATGAGCAGTTCTTC. Its translation: CASSSGEGAKYNEQFF.

The chain links TRBV3-1 (or the pseudogene TRBV3-2) to TRBJ2-5, with 7 bases fitting TRBD1. Trimming at V came to 3 bases and at J to 5 bases, leaving 12 bases not matched to a gene. Germline loops: CDR1 LGHDT, CDR2 YNNKEL (reference sequence). CDR3 length: 16 amino acids. The CDR3 bases are TGTGCCAGCAGCCAGTACCAGGGGGTACAGTGGGAGACCCAGTACTTC. As protein: CASSQYQGVQWETQYF.

This sequence joins TRBV5-1 and TRBJ2-7; 8 bases are a match to TRBD1. CDR3 size: 20 residues. With 1 base clipped from V and 0 bases from J, the junction kept 18 bases outside the gene matches. In germline, CDR1 is SGHRS, CDR2 YFSETQ. CDR3 in amino acids: CASSLWVLDGQGARSYEQYF. CDR3 bases: TGCGCCAGCAGCTTGTGGGTCCTCGATGGACAGGGCGCCCGCTCCTACGAGCAGTACTTC.

The V call is TRBV7-2, the J call TRBJ1-4, with 10 bases identical to TRBD1. There are 16 residues in the CDR3. J was trimmed by 2 bases and V by 0 bases; bases with no gene match: 0. CDR1 and CDR2 (germline): SGHTA, FQGNSA. CDR3 region: CASSLAGQGTNEKLFF. CDR3 sequence (DNA): TGTGCCAGCAGCTTAGCGGGACAGGGGACTAATGAAAAACTGTTTTTT.

The rearrangement uses TRBV10-3 and TRBJ2-5; 10 bases fit TRBD2. Germline CDR1 is ENHRY and CDR2 is SYGVKD. The junction had 7 bases not matched to a gene; V was cut back by 10 bases and J by 5 bases. The CDR3 has 13 residues. CDR3 nucleotides: TGTGCCACCGGTCTAGCGGGAGCTGAGACCCAGTACTTC. It is translated as CATGLAGAETQYF.

Concerning this clone itself: The junction shows a germline mismatch at one end, possibly a read error. This chain joins TRBV28 and TRBJ1-2; D possibly corresponds to TRBD1 (6 bases). Germline V gene sequence: CDR1 MDHEN, CDR2 SYDVKM. The CDR3 spans 15 residues. The CDR3, as DNA: TGTGCCAACAGTTTCACAGGGATAGCTAACTATGGCTACACCTTC. Amino acid sequence: CANSFTGIANYGYTF.

Remarks on this clone: At one of its ends the junction is not consistent with the germline gene, which may arise from a read error. This chain connects TRBV7-7 to TRBJ2-7; D is possibly TRBD1 (5 bases). This CDR3 spans 15 amino acids. Germline loops: CDR1 SSHAT, CDR2 FNYEAQ (reference sequence). As DNA, the CDR3 is TGTGCTAGCAGCTTAGGGGCCCCTCTCTCCTACGAGCAGTACTTC. Encoded protein: CASSLGAPLSYEQYF.